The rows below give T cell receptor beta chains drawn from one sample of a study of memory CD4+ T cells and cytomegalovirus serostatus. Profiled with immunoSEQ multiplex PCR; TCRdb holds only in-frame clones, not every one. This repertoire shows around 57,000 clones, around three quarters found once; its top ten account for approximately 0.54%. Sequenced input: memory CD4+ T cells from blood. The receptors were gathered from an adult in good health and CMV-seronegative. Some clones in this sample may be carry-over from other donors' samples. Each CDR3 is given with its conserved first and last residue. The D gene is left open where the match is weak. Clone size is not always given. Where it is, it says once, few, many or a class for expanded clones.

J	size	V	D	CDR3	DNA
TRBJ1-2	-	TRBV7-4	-	CASSQGREDGYTF	TGTGCCAGCAGCCAAGGAAGGGAGGATGGCTACACCTTC
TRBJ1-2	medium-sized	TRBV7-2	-	CASSLGPDSTYGYTF	TGTGCCAGCAGCTTAGGCCCAGACAGTACCTATGGCTACACCTTC
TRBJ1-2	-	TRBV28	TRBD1	CASSPGQGGYGYTF	TGTGCCAGCAGTCCGGGACAGGGTGGCTATGGCTACACCTTC
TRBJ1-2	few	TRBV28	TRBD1	CASRPIQGNYGYTF	TGTGCCAGCAGACCAATACAGGGGAACTATGGCTACACCTTC
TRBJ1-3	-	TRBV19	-	CASSISITGNTIYF	TGTGCCAGTAGTATCTCCATAACTGGAAACACCATATATTTT
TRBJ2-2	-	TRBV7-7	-	CASSLVGGHTGELFF	TGTGCTAGCAGCTTAGTAGGGGGGCACACCGGGGAGCTGTTTTTT
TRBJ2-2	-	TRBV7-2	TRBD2	CASSISLAANTGELFF	TGTGCCAGCAGCATTTCCCTAGCGGCGAACACCGGGGAGCTGTTTTTT
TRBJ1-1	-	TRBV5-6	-	CASSPEGRVGNTEAFF	TGTGCCAGCAGCCCCGAGGGGCGGGTGGGGAACACTGAAGCTTTCTTT
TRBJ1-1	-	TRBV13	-	CASSLVVGPNTEAFF	TGTGCCAGCAGCTTAGTCGTCGGACCGAACACTGAAGCTTTCTTT
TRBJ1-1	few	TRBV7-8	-	CASSPGWLNTEAFF	TGTGCCAGCAGCCCCGGATGGTTGAACACTGAAGCTTTCTTT
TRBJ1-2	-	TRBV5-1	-	CASSLGDRGDGYTF	TGCGCCAGCAGCTTGGGTGATCGGGGGGATGGCTACACCTTC
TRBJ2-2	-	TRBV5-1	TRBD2	CASRRAGGRLGELFF	TGCGCCAGCAGACGAGCGGGGGGCAGGCTCGGGGAGCTGTTTTTT
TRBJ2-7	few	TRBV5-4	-	CASSLGGSRSYEQYF	TGTGCCAGCAGCTTGGGTGGCAGCCGCTCCTACGAGCAGTACTTC
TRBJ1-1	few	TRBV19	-	CASSIVDANTEAFF	TGTGCCAGTAGTATAGTTGACGCGAACACTGAAGCTTTCTTT
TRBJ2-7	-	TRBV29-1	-	CSVGSGTVEQYF	TGCAGCGTAGGCTCCGGGACCGTCGAGCAGTACTTC
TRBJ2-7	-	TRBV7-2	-	CASSIRGKGSEQYF	TGTGCCAGCAGCATCAGAGGGAAGGGGTCCGAGCAGTACTTC
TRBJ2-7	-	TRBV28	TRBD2	CASSPASGGGSYEQYF	TGTGCCAGCAGTCCGGCAAGCGGGGGTGGCTCCTACGAGCAGTACTTC
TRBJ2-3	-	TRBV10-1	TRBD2	CASTTVGGGGSTDTQYF	TGCGCCAGCACTACGGTAGGAGGCGGGGGAAGCACAGATACGCAGTATTTT
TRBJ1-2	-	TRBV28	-	CASSPGGAGGGYGYTF	TGTGCCAGCAGTCCTGGTGGGGCCGGAGGTGGCTATGGCTACACCTTC